There are a few counts of the clone carrying this T cell receptor (beta chain). Its antigen is not identified. This CDR3 contains 14 residues. CDR1 is SQVTM, CDR2 ANQGSEA, per germline. V shed 5 bases and J 4 bases; nucleotides not matched to a gene: 7. This entry comes from a study of T cells after yellow fever vaccination. Generation of TCR cDNA used 5'RACE template switching (which added a universal primer site and UMIs). TCRdb re-derived calls from the 5' RACE reads in MiXCR, one entry per CDR3 protein. The data show 300,000 or so distinct CDR3 sequences, about an eighth seen once. General observations from the study: Re-detected after boosting: most primary clones, almost 98% of CD4 and 75% to 90% of CD8. Secondary responses were weaker yet peaked faster, day 5 versus 15.

Sequenced here: CD4+ T cells sorted from PBMCs, sampled 45 days after the yellow fever booster vaccination. The V and J genes are TRBV29-1 and TRBJ1-2, with 10 nucleotides matching TRBD1. The TCR was taken from a man aged 25 to 45 who received the YFV17D yellow fever vaccine. As DNA, the CDR3 is TGCAGCGTTACCTCCGGGACAGGGGTCTATGGCTACACCTTC. Its protein product is CSVTSGTGVYGYTF.